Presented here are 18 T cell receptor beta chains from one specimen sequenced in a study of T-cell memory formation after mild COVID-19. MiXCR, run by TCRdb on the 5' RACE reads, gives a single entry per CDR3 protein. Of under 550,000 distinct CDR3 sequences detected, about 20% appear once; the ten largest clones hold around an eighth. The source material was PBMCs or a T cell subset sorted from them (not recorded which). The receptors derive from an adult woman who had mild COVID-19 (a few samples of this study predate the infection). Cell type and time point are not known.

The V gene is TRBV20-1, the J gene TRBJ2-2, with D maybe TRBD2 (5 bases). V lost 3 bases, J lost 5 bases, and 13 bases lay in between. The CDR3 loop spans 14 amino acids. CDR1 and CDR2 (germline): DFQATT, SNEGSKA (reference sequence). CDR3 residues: CSASPGVRTGELFF. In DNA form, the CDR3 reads TGCAGTGCTAGCCCCGGGGTTAGAACCGGGGAGCTGTTTTTT.

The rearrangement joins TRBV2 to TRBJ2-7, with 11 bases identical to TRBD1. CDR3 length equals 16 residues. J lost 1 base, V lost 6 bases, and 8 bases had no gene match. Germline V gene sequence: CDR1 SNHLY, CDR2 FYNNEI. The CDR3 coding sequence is TGTGCCAGCAGGACCCCCGGGACAGGGGGTTCCTACGAGCAGTACTTC. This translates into CASRTPGTGGSYEQYF.

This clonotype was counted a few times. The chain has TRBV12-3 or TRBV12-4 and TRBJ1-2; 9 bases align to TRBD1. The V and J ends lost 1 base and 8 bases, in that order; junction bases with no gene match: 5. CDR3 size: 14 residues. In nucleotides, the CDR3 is TGTGCCAGCAGTTTAGTACAGGGGGCTGGAGGCTACACCTTC. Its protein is CASSLVQGAGGYTF.

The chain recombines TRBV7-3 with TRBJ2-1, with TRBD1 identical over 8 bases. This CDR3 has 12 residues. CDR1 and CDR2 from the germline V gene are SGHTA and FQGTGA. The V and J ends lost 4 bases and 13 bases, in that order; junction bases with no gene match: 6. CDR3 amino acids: CASSSSQGAQFF. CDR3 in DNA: TGTGCCAGCAGCTCCAGCCAGGGGGCACAGTTCTTC.

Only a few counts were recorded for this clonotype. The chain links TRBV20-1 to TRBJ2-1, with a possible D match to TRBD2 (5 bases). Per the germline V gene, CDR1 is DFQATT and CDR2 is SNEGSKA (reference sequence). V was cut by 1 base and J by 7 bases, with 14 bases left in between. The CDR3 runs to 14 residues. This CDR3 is CSARAGRGGNEQFF. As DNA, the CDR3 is TGCAGTGCTAGAGCAGGTCGGGGTGGGAATGAGCAGTTCTTC.

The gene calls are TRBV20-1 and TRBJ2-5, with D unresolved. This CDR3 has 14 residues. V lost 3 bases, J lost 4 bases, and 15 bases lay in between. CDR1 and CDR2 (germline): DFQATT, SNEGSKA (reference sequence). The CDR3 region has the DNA TGCAGTGCTAGTCGCCGGCCCTCGGGAGAGACCCAGTACTTC. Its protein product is CSASRRPSGETQYF.

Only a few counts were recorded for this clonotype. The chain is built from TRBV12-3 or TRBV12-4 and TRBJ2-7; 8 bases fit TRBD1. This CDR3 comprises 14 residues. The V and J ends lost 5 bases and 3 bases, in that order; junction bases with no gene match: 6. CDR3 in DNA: TGTGCCAGCAGTCGACAGGGGCCCTACTACGAGCAGTACTTC. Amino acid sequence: CASSRQGPYYEQYF.

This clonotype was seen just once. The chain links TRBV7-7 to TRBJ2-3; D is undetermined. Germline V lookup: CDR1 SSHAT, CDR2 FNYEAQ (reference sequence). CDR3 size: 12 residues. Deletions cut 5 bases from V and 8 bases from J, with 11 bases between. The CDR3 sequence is CASSPYSGTQYF. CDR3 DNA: TGTGCCAGCAGCCCCTACTCCGGTACGCAGTATTTT.

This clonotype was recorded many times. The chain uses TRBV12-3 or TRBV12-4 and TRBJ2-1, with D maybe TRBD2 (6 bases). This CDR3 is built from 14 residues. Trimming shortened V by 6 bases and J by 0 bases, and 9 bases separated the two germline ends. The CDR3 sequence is CASRGGSSYNEQFF. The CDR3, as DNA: TGTGCCAGCAGGGGGGGTAGCTCCTACAATGAGCAGTTCTTC.

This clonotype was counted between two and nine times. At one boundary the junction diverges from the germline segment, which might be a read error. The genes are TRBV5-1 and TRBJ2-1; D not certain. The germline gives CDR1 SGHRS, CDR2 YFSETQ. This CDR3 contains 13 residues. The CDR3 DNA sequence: TGCGCCAGCAGCTTGAGATCCTTCAATGAGCAGTTCTTC. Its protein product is CASSLRSFNEQFF.

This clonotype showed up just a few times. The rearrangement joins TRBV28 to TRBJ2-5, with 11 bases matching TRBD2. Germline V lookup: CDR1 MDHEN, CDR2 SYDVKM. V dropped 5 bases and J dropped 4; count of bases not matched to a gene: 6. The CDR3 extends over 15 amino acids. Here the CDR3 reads CASSRLAGLRETQYF. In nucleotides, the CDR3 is TGTGCCAGCAGTAGACTAGCGGGATTGAGAGAGACCCAGTACTTC.

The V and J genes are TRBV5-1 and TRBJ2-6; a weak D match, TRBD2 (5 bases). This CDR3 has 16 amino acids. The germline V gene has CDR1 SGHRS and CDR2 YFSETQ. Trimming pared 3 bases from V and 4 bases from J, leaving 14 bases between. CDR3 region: CASSWTLRSGANVLTF. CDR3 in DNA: TGCGCCAGCAGCTGGACTCTGAGGTCCGGGGCCAACGTCCTGACTTTC.

For the CDR3, the DNA is TGTGCCAGCAGCCAAGAGGCTACAGGGGGCGTTAATTCACCCCTCCACTTT. This sequence encodes CASSQEATGGVNSPLHF. The rearrangement links TRBV3-1 to TRBJ1-6; 9 bases map to TRBD1. The V and J ends lost 0 bases and 6 bases, in that order; junction bases with no gene match: 6. Germline V gene lookup returns CDR1 LGHDT and CDR2 YNNKEL (reference sequence). The CDR3 spans 17 residues. The whole variable domain, filled in from reference TRBV3-1 and TRBJ1-6, reads DTAVSQTPKYLVTQMGNDKSIKCEQNLGHDTMYWYKQDSKKFLKIMFSYNNKELIINETVPNRFSPKSPDKAHLNLHINSLELGDSAVYFCASSQEATGGVNSPLHFGNGTRLTVT.

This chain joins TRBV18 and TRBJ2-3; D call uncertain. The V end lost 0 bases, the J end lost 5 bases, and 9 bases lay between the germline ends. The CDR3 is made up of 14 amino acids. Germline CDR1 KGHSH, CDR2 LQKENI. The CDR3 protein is CASSPPKPEDTQYF. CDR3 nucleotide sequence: TGTGCCAGCTCACCACCTAAACCGGAAGATACGCAGTATTTT.

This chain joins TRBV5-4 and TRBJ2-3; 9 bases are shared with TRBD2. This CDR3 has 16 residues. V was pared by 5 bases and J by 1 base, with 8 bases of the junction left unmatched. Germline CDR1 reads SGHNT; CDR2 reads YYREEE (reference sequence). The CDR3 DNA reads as TGTGCCAGCAGTTCACCCAGCGGGAGGCGCACAGATACGCAGTATTTT. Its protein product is CASSSPSGRRTDTQYF.

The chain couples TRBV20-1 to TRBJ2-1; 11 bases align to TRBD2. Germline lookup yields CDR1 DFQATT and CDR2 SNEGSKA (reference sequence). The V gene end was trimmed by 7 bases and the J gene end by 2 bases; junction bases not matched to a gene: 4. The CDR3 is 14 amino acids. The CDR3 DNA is TGCAGTGGGATGACTAGCGGGACCTACAATGAGCAGTTCTTC. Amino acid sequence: CSGMTSGTYNEQFF.

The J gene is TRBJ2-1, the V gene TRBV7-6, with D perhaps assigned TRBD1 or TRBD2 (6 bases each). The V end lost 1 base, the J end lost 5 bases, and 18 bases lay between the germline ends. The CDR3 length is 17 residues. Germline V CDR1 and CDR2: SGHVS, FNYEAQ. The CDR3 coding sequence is TGTGCCAGCAGCTTAGGGGGGGCGAGAGACCCCCACAATGAGCAGTTCTTC. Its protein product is CASSLGGARDPHNEQFF.

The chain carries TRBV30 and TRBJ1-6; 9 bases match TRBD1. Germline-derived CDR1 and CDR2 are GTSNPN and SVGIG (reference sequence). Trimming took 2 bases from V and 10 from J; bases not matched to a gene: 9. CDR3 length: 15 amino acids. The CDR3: CAWSFTGGAGSPLHF. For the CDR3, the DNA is TGTGCCTGGAGTTTCACAGGGGGCGCCGGGTCACCCCTCCACTTT.